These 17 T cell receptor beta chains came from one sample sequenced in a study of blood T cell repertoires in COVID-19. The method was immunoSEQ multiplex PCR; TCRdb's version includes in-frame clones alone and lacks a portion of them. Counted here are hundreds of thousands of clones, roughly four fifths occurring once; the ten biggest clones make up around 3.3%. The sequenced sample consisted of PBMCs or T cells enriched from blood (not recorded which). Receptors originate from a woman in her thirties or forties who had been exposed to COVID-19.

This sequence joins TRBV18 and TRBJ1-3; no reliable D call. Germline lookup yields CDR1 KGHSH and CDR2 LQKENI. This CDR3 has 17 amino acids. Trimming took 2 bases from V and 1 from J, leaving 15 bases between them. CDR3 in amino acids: CASSPEGGVPSGNTIYF. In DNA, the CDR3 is TGTGCCAGCTCACCAGAGGGTGGAGTACCTTCTGGAAACACCATATATTTT. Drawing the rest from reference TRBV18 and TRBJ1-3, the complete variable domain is NAGVMQNPRHLVRRRGQEARLRCSPMKGHSHVYWYRQLPEEGLKFMVYLQKENIIDESGMPKERFSAEFPKEGPSILRIQQVVRGDSAAYFCASSPEGGVPSGNTIYFGEGSWLTVV.

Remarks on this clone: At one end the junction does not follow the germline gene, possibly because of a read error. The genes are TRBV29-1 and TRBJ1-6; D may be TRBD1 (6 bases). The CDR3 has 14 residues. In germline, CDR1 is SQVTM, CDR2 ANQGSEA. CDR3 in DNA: TGCAGCGTTCAAGACGGGACATTTAATTCACCCCTCCACTTT. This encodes CSVQDGTFNSPLHF.

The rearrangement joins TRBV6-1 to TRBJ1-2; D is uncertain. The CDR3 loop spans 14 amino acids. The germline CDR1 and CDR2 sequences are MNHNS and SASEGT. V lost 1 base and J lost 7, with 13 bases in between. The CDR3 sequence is CASSEVVRGSGYTF. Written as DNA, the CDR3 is TGTGCCAGCAGTGAAGTAGTGCGAGGATCTGGCTACACCTTC.

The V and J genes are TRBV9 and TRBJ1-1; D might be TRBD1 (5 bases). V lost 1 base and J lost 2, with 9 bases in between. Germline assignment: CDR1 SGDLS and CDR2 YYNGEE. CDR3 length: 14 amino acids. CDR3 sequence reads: CASSVSTGNTEAFF. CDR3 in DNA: TGTGCCAGCAGCGTAAGCACAGGAAACACTGAAGCTTTCTTT.

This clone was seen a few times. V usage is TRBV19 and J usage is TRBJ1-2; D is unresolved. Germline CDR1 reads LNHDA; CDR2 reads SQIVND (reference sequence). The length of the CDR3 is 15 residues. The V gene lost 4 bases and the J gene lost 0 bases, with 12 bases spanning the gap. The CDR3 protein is CASSNQFTSNYGYTF. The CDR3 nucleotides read TGTGCCAGTAGTAACCAGTTCACATCTAACTATGGCTACACCTTC.

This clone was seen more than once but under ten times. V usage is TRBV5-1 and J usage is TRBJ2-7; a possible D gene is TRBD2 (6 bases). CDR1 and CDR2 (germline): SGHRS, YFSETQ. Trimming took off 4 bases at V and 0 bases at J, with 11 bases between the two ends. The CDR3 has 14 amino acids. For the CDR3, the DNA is TGCGCCAGCAGCCCTCAGGAGGGCTCCTACGAGCAGTACTTC. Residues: CASSPQEGSYEQYF.

The CDR3 region is CASSGQGGQPQHF. The CDR3 DNA follows: TGTGCCAGTAGCGGACAGGGCGGCCAGCCCCAGCATTTT. The V gene is TRBV19, the J gene TRBJ1-5; 8 bases match TRBD1. Germline CDR1 is LNHDA and CDR2 is SQIVND (reference sequence). The V and J ends lost 6 bases and 7 bases, in that order; junction bases with no gene match: 5. The CDR3 contains 13 residues.

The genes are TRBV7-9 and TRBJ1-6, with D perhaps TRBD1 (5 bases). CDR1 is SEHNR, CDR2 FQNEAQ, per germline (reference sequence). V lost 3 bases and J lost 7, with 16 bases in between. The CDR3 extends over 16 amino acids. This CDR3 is CASSFTGGTLNSPLHF. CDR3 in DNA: TGTGCCAGCAGCTTCACTGGGGGGACTCTGAATTCACCCCTCCACTTT.

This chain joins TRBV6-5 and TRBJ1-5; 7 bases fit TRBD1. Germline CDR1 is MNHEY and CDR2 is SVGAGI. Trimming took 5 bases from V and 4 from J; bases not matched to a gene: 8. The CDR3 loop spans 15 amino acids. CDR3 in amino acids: CASSPLGQINQPQHF. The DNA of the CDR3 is TGTGCCAGCAGTCCCCTGGGACAGATAAATCAGCCCCAGCATTTT.

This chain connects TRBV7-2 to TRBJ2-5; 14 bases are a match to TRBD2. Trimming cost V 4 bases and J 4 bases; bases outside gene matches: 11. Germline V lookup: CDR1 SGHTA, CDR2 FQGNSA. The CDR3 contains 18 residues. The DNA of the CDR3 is TGTGCCAGCAGCTCCCGACTAGCGGGGGGGCTAGGAGCAGAGACCCAGTACTTC. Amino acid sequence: CASSSRLAGGLGAETQYF.

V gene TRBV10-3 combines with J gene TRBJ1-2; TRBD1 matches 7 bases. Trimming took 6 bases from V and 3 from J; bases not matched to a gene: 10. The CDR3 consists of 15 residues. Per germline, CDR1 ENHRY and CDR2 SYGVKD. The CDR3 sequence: CAIRPSSRGDYGYTF. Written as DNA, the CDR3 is TGTGCCATCAGACCCTCTTCCAGGGGGGACTATGGCTACACCTTC.

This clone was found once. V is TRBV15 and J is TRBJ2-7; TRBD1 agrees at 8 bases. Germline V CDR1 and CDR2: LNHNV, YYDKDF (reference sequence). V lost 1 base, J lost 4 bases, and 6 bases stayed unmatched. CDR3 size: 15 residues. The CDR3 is CATSRGGGQGYEQYF. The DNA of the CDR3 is TGTGCCACCAGCAGAGGAGGCGGACAGGGTTACGAGCAGTACTTC.

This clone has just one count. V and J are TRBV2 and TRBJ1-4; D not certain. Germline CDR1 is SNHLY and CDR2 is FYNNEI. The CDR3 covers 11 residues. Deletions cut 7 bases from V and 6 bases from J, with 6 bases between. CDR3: CASTYYEKLFF. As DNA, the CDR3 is TGTGCCAGCACCTATTATGAAAAACTGTTTTTT.

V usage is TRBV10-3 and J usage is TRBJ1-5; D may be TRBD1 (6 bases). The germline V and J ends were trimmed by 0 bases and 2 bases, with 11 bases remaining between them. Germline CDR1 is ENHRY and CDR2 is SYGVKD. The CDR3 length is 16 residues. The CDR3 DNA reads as TGTGCCATCAGTGAGTCTGGGGGCATTGGCAATCAGCCCCAGCATTTT. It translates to CAISESGGIGNQPQHF.

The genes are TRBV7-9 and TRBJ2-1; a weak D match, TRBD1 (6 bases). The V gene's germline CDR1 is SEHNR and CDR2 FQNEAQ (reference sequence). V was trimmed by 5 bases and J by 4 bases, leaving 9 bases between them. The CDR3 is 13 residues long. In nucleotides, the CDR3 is TGTGCCAGCAGCGCCGGACAGTACAATGAGCAGTTCTTC. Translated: CASSAGQYNEQFF.

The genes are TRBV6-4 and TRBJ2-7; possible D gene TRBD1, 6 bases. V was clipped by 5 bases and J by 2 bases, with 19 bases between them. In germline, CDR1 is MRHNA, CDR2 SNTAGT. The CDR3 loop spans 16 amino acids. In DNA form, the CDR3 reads TGTGCCAGCAGTATCCCGGACAGTCCGAAGCCCTACGAGCAGTACTTC. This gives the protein CASSIPDSPKPYEQYF.

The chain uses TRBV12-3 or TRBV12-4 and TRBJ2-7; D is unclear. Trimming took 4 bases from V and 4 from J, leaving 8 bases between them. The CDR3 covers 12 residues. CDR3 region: CASSSTGYEQYF. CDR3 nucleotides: TGTGCCAGCAGTTCGACTGGTTACGAGCAGTACTTC.